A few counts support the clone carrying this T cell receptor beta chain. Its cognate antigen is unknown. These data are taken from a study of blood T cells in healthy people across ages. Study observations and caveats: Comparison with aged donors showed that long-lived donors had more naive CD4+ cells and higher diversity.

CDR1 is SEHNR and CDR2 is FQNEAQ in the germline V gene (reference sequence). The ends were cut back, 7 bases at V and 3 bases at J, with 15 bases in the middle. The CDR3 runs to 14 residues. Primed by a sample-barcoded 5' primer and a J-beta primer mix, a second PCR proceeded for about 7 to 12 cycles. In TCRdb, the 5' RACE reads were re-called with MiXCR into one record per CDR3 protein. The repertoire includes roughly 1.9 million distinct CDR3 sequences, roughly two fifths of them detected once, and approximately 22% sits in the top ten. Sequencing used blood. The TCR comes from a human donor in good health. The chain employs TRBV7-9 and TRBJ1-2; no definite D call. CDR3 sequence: CASTSHSPHYGYTF. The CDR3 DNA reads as TGTGCCAGCACCTCCCATAGCCCCCACTATGGCTACACCTTC.